This T cell receptor (beta chain) comes out of a study of blood T cell repertoires in COVID-19. As originally analysed: Reference gene primers were amplified, and this amplification served to estimate nucleated cell counts. The data were produced by immunoSEQ multiplex PCR, yet TCRdb's version contains in-frame clones alone and is incomplete. V and J calls and clone size are given by that table; D and trimming were obtained from the DNA. The sample consists of fewer than 450,000 clones, about 92% of them appearing once. Participants were placed into cohorts based on the clinical history they reported. The sequence was obtained from a man in his late teens or twenties who had recovered from COVID-19. The sample consisted of PBMCs or T cells enriched from blood (not recorded which).

In DNA form, the CDR3 reads TGTGCCAGCAGTATGCTAGCGGGAGGGCCTCAAAATGAGCAGTTCTTC. This gives the protein CASSMLAGGPQNEQFF. The chain combines TRBV27 with TRBJ2-1, with 12 nucleotides matching TRBD2. Looked up from germline, CDR1 is MNHEY and CDR2 is SMNVEV (reference sequence). Trimming at V came to 5 bases and at J to 7 bases, leaving 9 bases not matched to a gene. This CDR3 region has 16 residues.